The 18 T cell receptor beta chains listed next were all sequenced from one sample in a study of blood T cell repertoires in COVID-19. Profiling relied on immunoSEQ multiplex PCR, and the TCRdb table lists in-frame clones only, not all of them. The table has 180,000 or so clones, around 86% seen once; the top ten hold 0.99%. Material for sequencing was peripheral blood. The receptors shown here come from a young man with acute or convalescent COVID-19.

The chain recombines TRBV7-8 with TRBJ2-7; 12 nucleotides align to TRBD2. The CDR3 runs to 17 residues. The V segment lost 1 base and the J segment 4 bases; nucleotides outside the gene matches: 8. The germline gives CDR1 SGHVS, CDR2 FQNEAQ. CDR3 nucleotide sequence: TGTGCCAGCAGCTTAGTCGCTAGCGGGGGGGCGAAGTACGAGCAGTACGTC. Amino acids: CASSLVASGGAKYEQYV.

This chain uses TRBV7-2 with TRBJ2-1, with 9 nucleotides matching TRBD2. CDR3 length: 18 residues. CDR1 SGHTA and CDR2 FQGNSA come from the germline V gene. J was trimmed by 10 bases and V by 4 bases; bases with no gene match: 20. The CDR3 DNA reads TGTGCCAGCAGCTCCGGGCGGGGGGGCTTTGATGATTCGCAAGAGCAGTTCTTC. Encoded protein: CASSSGRGGFDDSQEQFF.

The chain uses TRBV10-3 and TRBJ2-7, with 7 bases aligning to TRBD1. The CDR3 spans 15 residues. V dropped 2 bases and J dropped 4; count of bases not matched to a gene: 8. CDR1 ENHRY and CDR2 SYGVKD come from the germline V gene. For the CDR3, the DNA is TGTGCCATCAGTGAGGGCCAGGGGGTACTTTACGAGCAGTACGTC. Translation: CAISEGQGVLYEQYV.

This rearrangement joins TRBV24-1 to TRBJ1-2, with TRBD1 matching 7 bases. The CDR3 loop spans 12 amino acids. V lost 3 bases, J lost 14 bases, and 8 bases stayed unmatched. CDR1 is KGHDR and CDR2 is SFDVKD in the germline V gene. CDR3 residues: CATSDARGQRTF. In DNA form, the CDR3 reads TGTGCCACCAGTGATGCGAGGGGACAGAGAACCTTC.

The chain recombines TRBV7-8 with TRBJ2-2; D not resolved. The CDR3 covers 16 residues. Germline assignment: CDR1 SGHVS and CDR2 FQNEAQ. V dropped 3 bases and J dropped 3 bases, with 14 bases sitting between them. The CDR3 here is CASSFYQIRDTGELFF. Here the CDR3 DNA reads TGTGCCAGCAGCTTCTACCAGATCCGGGACACCGGGGAGCTGTTTTTT.

The CDR3 nucleotides are TGTGCCTGGGGAACAGGTGGAACCGGGGAGCTGTTTTTT. It specifies CAWGTGGTGELFF. The chain recombines TRBV30 with TRBJ2-2, with D possibly being TRBD1 (5 bases). The germline V gene has CDR1 GTSNPN and CDR2 SVGIG (reference sequence). Trimming took 5 bases from V and 5 from J, leaving 12 bases between them. This CDR3 is built from 13 residues. The variable domain in full, completed from reference TRBV30 and TRBJ2-2, reads SQTIHQWPATLVQPVGSPLSLECTVEGTSNPNLYWYRQAAGRGLQLLFYSVGIGQISSEVPQNLSASRPQDRQFILSSKKLLLSDSGFYLCAWGTGGTGELFFGEGSRLTVL.

This clone has just one count. The CDR3 DNA follows: TGTGCCAGCAGGCAGGGGGTCAATCAGCCCCAGCATTTT. This codes for CASRQGVNQPQHF. The chain has TRBV6-5 and TRBJ1-5; 7 bases align to TRBD1. Germline CDR1 reads MNHEY; CDR2 reads SVGAGI. The length of the CDR3 is 13 residues. J gave up 3 bases and V 6 bases, and 2 bases lay outside the gene matches.

The genes are TRBV5-5 and TRBJ1-6; D unclear. Trimming shortened V by 4 bases and J by 4 bases, and 3 bases separated the two germline ends. The CDR3 is 12 amino acids. The germline CDR1 and CDR2 sequences are SGHKS and YYEKEE (reference sequence). The CDR3 bases are TGTGCCAGCAGCCTATATAATTCACCCCTCCACTTT. This encodes CASSLYNSPLHF.

The rearrangement uses TRBV28 and TRBJ1-5; no clear D gene. V gave up 2 bases and J gave up 4 bases, with 6 bases separating them. In germline, CDR1 is MDHEN, CDR2 SYDVKM. This CDR3 is 13 amino acids long. The CDR3 spells CASSLIVNQPQHF. In nucleotides, the CDR3 is TGTGCCAGCAGTTTAATCGTTAATCAGCCCCAGCATTTT.

This clone was seen a single time. The chain uses TRBV3-1 (or the pseudogene TRBV3-2) and TRBJ2-7; 7 positions agree with TRBD1. The length of the CDR3 is 13 residues. CDR1 is LGHDT and CDR2 is YNNKEL in the germline V gene (reference sequence). Trimming took 4 bases from V and 3 from J; bases not matched to a gene: 3. Here the CDR3 DNA reads TGTGCCAGCAGCCTGAGGACAGGCTACGAGCAGTACTTC. Translation: CASSLRTGYEQYF.

The V and J genes are TRBV19 and TRBJ1-2, with 12 bases that match TRBD1. V shed 4 bases and J 7 bases; nucleotides not matched to a gene: 10. The CDR3 is made up of 16 amino acids. CDR1 is LNHDA and CDR2 is SQIVND in the germline V gene (reference sequence). CDR3 sequence (DNA): TGTGCCAGTAGTACCACCCCGGGACAGGGGGCGCGTGGCTACACCTTC. As protein: CASSTTPGQGARGYTF.

This clone occurred a few times. DNA for the CDR3: TGTGCCAGCAGCCCAGGACAGTTCTACGAGCAGTACGTC. Translated: CASSPGQFYEQYV. The chain uses TRBV7-9 and TRBJ2-7; possible D gene TRBD1, 6 bases. The germline V gene encodes CDR1 SEHNR and CDR2 FQNEAQ (reference sequence). This CDR3 is 13 amino acids long. The germline V and J ends were trimmed by 5 bases and 3 bases, with 11 bases remaining between them.

The chain joins TRBV7-9 to TRBJ1-1; D gene ambiguous. Deletions cut 5 bases from V and 7 bases from J, with 11 bases between. This CDR3 is built from 12 residues. Germline V gives CDR1 SEHNR, CDR2 FQNEAQ (reference sequence). CDR3 residues: CASSPRGIEAFF. The CDR3 region has the DNA TGTGCCAGCAGCCCGAGAGGGATTGAAGCTTTCTTT.

The genes are TRBV19 and TRBJ2-2, with TRBD1 matching over 11 bases. This CDR3 has 15 residues. Germline CDR1 LNHDA, CDR2 SQIVND (reference sequence). The ends lost 8 bases at V and 3 bases at J; junction bases unmatched: 5. The CDR3 spells CASSRDRGDTGELFF. The CDR3 nucleotides are TGTGCCAGTTCCCGGGACAGGGGGGACACCGGGGAGCTGTTTTTT.

The chain uses TRBV30 and TRBJ2-4; 7 bases map to TRBD2. CDR1 and CDR2 from the germline V gene are GTSNPN and SVGIG (reference sequence). This CDR3 has 12 residues. V shed 3 bases and J 7 bases; nucleotides not matched to a gene: 3. The CDR3 coding sequence is TGTGCCTGGAGACTGGGGGGGAACATTCAGTACTTC. Translating gives CAWRLGGNIQYF.

This clone was recorded once. V gene TRBV4-1 combines with J gene TRBJ2-3; 7 positions match TRBD2. The V and J ends lost 4 bases and 5 bases, in that order; junction bases with no gene match: 6. The germline V gene has CDR1 MGHRA and CDR2 YSYEKL. The CDR3 sequence is 14 residues long. The CDR3 here is CASSLPWGGDTQYF. The CDR3, as DNA: TGCGCCAGCAGCCTTCCTTGGGGGGGAGATACGCAGTATTTT.

The gene calls are TRBV11-2 and TRBJ2-5, with 7 positions matching TRBD1. V gave up 4 bases and J gave up 4 bases; unmatched junction bases: 9. The CDR3 runs to 15 residues. Per the germline V gene, CDR1 is SGHAT and CDR2 is FQNNGV. The CDR3, as DNA: TGTGCCAGCAGCTCCCGACAGGGAACAGGAGAGACCCAGTACTTC. Its protein product is CASSSRQGTGETQYF.

V is TRBV7-3 and J is TRBJ2-6; the D gene is possibly TRBD1 (6 bases). CDR3 size: 16 residues. Between the trimmed V and J ends, which lost 3 bases and 0 bases, there was a span of 9 bases. CDR1 is SGHTA and CDR2 is FQGTGA in the germline V gene. CDR3 sequence reads: CASSFQGTSGANVLTF. The CDR3 DNA reads as TGTGCCAGCAGCTTCCAGGGGACCTCTGGGGCCAACGTCCTGACTTTC.